One sample yielded the 5 T cell receptor beta chains listed below, sequenced in a study of shared clonotypes between healthy human individuals. The protocol was immunoSEQ multiplex PCR, while the TCRdb copy is restricted to in-frame clones and leaves out a portion. The repertoire includes some 1,400,000 clones, 96% of them detected once, and over 1% sits in the top ten. Sequences were obtained from naive CD4+ T cells sorted from blood. Specified subset: CD45RA+ positively selected. The receptors come from a man in his thirties or forties in good health.

This clone is a singleton in its sample. The genes are TRBV7-2 and TRBJ1-5; 7 nucleotides align to TRBD1. CDR1 and CDR2 from the germline V gene are SGHTA and FQGNSA. Germline trimming cut 2 bases from V and 10 bases from J; bases unmatched to any gene: 11. The CDR3 length is 15 residues. The CDR3: CASSLKGGGLLPQHF. CDR3 coding DNA: TGTGCCAGCAGCTTAAAAGGAGGGGGCTTATTACCCCAGCATTTT.

A single count supports this clone. This chain uses TRBV30 with TRBJ1-2, with unresolved D. The V gene lost 0 bases and the J gene lost 7 bases, with 15 bases spanning the gap. CDR3 length equals 14 residues. Germline values: CDR1 GTSNPN, CDR2 SVGIG (reference sequence). Here the CDR3 reads CAWSVLFPPSGYTF. In DNA, the CDR3 is TGTGCCTGGAGTGTACTATTCCCACCTTCTGGCTACACCTTC.

The rearrangement links TRBV18 to TRBJ2-1; TRBD2 matches at 8 bases. The CDR3 extends over 15 amino acids. The V segment lost 4 bases and the J segment 1 base; nucleotides outside the gene matches: 3. Per the germline V gene, CDR1 is KGHSH and CDR2 is LQKENI. The CDR3 region is CASSQTSASYNEQFF. CDR3 nucleotide sequence: TGTGCCAGCTCACAGACTAGCGCTTCCTACAATGAGCAGTTCTTC.

The chain links TRBV28 to TRBJ2-7; D perhaps matches TRBD2 (8 bases). CDR3 length: 16 residues. Trimming stripped 5 bases from V and 9 bases from J, with 26 bases between. Per germline, CDR1 MDHEN and CDR2 SYDVKM. The CDR3 DNA reads as TGTGCCAGCAGTCCGTCAGGGGGTGCGGGAGGTTTAACGCAGTACTTC. Its protein is CASSPSGGAGGLTQYF.

The CDR3 reads CASSPWGGGDTQYF. The CDR3 DNA sequence: TGTGCCAGCAGTCCATGGGGAGGAGGGGATACGCAGTATTTT. The chain couples TRBV11-3 to TRBJ2-3; TRBD2 is a possible D gene (6 bases). Germline-derived CDR1 and CDR2 are SGHNT and YENEEA. Trimming left V 6 bases short and J 6 bases short, with 16 bases between. This CDR3 is built from 14 residues. The variable domain in full, with the rest retrieved from reference TRBV11-3 and TRBJ2-3, is EAGVVQSPRYKIIEKKQPVAFWCNPISGHNTLYWYLQNLGQGPELLIRYENEEAVDDSQLPKDRFSAERLKGVDSTLKIQPAELGDSAVYLCASSPWGGGDTQYFGPGTRLTVL.